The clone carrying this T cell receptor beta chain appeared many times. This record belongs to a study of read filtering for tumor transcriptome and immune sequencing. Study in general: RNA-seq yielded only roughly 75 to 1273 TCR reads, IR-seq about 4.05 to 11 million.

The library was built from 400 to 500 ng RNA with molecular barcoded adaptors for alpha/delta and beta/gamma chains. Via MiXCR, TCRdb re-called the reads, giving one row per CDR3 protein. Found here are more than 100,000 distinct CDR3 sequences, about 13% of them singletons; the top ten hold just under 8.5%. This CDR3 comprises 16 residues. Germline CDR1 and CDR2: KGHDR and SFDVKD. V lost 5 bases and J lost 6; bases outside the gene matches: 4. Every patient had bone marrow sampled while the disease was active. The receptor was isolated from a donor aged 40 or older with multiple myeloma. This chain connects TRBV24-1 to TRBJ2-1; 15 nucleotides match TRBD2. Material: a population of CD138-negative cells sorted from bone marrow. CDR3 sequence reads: CATSGTSGRASNEQFF. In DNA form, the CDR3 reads TGTGCCACCAGTGGGACTAGCGGGAGGGCCTCCAATGAGCAGTTCTTC.